This TCR beta chain was captured by sequencing in a study of cytomegalovirus exposure and HLA in healthy donors. Study-level background: Of the donors genotyped, a few hundred in all, 75% to 85% fell in the Caucasian-associated ancestry cluster.

Study findings and constraints: More clonal expansion characterized HLA-associated TCR beta chains than equally common others in a later analysis. Follow-up analysis found HLA locus-dependent TCR association rates, highest for DRB1 and lowest for HLA-C.

Of note for this clone: Its antigen is currently unknown.

It was with 60 Vbeta and 13 Jbeta primers that the PCR ran. Clones were read by immunoSEQ multiplex PCR, and TCRdb kept only the in-frame ones, dropping some. The data contain some 150,000 clones, about 62% of them singletons. This receptor was obtained from a man aged 35 to 55 in good health and CMV-seronegative. What was sequenced was PBMCs.

The CDR3 spells CASSREGPGNTIYF. CDR3 nucleotide sequence: TGTGCCAGCAGCCGGGAGGGCCCTGGAAACACCATATATTTT. This chain joins TRBV6-4 and TRBJ1-3, with D hard to call. V lost 6 bases and J lost 2, with 11 bases in between. Looked up from germline, CDR1 is MRHNA and CDR2 is SNTAGT. The CDR3 runs to 14 residues.